This TCR beta chain was found in a study of monozygotic twins with inflammatory bowel disease. General study results and limits: The inverse Simpson measure of TCRbeta diversity was lower in IBD patients than in healthy co-twins.

In the case of this clonotype: No antigen is known for it.

T cells were not sorted, and total RNA was isolated straight from whole blood. CDR3 size: 13 residues. The V gene's germline CDR1 is MNHEY and CDR2 SMNVEV (reference sequence). UMIs with a 6-nucleotide sample barcode were added by template switching. No DNA is given; TCRdb re-called the 5' RACE reads and lists each CDR3 protein once. The sample totals approximately 140,000 distinct CDR3 sequences. V is TRBV27 and J is TRBJ2-7; TCRdb gives TRBD1 as the D gene, but with no DNA this cannot be confirmed. This clonotype originated in a human donor with ulcerative colitis or Crohn's disease, or a healthy co-twin of an affected twin (not recorded which). Sample: blood. CDR3 sequence reads: CASGKDRGKEQYF.